This T cell receptor beta chain was identified during a study of monozygotic twins with inflammatory bowel disease (dated by TCRdb to between 2019 and 2020). At the level of the whole study: The complete study included some 28 monozygotic twin pairs: 19 IBD-discordant Danish pairs and nine German pairs, of which four were IBD-concordant and five were IBD-discordant. Disease-associated traits were sought mainly through comparisons between IBD patients and their genetically identical healthy co-twins within discordant pairs. Each individual had, on average, about 151 000 unique TCRalpha sequences and 181 000 unique TCRbeta sequences available for analysis.

The library was generated by 5' RACE. Each TCR library was prepared from about 3,300 ng of total RNA. For each sample, cDNA synthesis with SMARTScribe reverse transcriptase was split into eight separate reactions. During cDNA synthesis, template switching introduced unique molecular identifiers that contained a 6-nucleotide sample barcode. Two nested PCRs of about 17 and 10 cycles amplified the TCRalpha and TCRbeta cDNA, and bead purification followed each PCR. Before amplification, cDNA was treated with uracil DNA-glycosylase and purified using the QIAquick PCR purification kit. The second PCR added Illumina TruSeq-compatible adapters along with sample-specific barcodes. TapeStation and Qubit were used to check library quality and concentration, and around 4.7 ng of each library was pooled. Sequencing of the pooled libraries was done on an Illumina HiSeq2500 single-index Rapid Run using custom sequencing primers and 2 x 100 bp reads. As for how the authors treated the data: PCR and sequencing errors were corrected by UMI-based consensus assembly using MiGEC version 1.2.6. MiXCR version 2.1.1 was used for V(D)J alignment, clonotype assembly and CDR3 extraction. Gene usage, clonotype sharing and MAIT/NKT TCR abundance were normalised by analysing the top 1000, 10 000 and 20 000 clonotypes per sample. After downsampling to 27 000 UMIs, diversity was calculated as the inverse Simpson index using the vegan R package. Paired Mann-Whitney U tests were applied to discordant twin pairs, and Benjamini-Hochberg correction was used for multiple testing. Once TCRdb had reprocessed the reads, it stored one entry per CDR3 protein sequence and supplied no DNA. TCRdb's processing, not the authors', yielded these V and J calls. This sample's table carries about 300,000 distinct CDR3 sequences. Of the sample, 5.6% is held by the ten largest clones.

From each donor, a roughly 2.6 ml peripheral blood sample was collected into PAXgene tubes and stored at -80 degrees C. Total RNA was isolated from whole blood with the PAXgene blood miRNA kit on an automated QIAcube, without T cell sorting. Peripheral blood from monozygotic twin pairs who were concordant or discordant for inflammatory bowel disease underwent deep TCRalpha and TCRbeta repertoire profiling using unique molecular barcoding. For every twin pair, smoking habits were documented, and each individual was categorised as a current, former or never smoker. Findings and caveats that apply to the study as a whole: The results gave no support for a single strong signal or clonotype linked to IBD. A decrease in TCRbeta repertoire diversity, as measured by inverse Simpson index, was observed in IBD patients compared with their healthy co-twins. Background noise and inter-individual variability may have been introduced into the repertoires by the differing immunosuppressive treatments among patients. Fewer clonotypes were shared with other individuals by IBD patients than by healthy twins, most markedly in patients showing signs of disease activity. The analysis was unable to tell apart different T cell subtypes. Concordant and discordant twins showed no difference in repertoire similarity, possibly because of limited statistical power.

As encoded in the germline V gene, CDR1 is MDHEN while CDR2 is SYDVKM. The CDR3 goes from the cysteine to the phenylalanine over 15 residues. There is no recorded DNA. For this clonotype: Its antigen specificity is not known.

The rearranged segments are TRBV28 and TRBJ2-7; the TCRdb D gene call, TRBD1, has no DNA to confirm it. Sequencing input: blood. The sequence was collected from a human donor with ulcerative colitis or Crohn's disease, or a healthy co-twin of an affected twin (not recorded which). The CDR3 protein sequence reads: CASRPGVGYTYEQYF.